One sample yielded the 20 T cell receptor beta chains listed below, sequenced in a study of tumor-infiltrating lymphocytes in primary liver carcinoma (dated by TCRdb to the late 2010s). Instrument on record: Illumina HiSeq 2500. A constant-region primer and ProtoScript II reverse transcriptase were used to reverse-transcribe TCRbeta-specific cDNA from roughly 480 ng total RNA. Three nested multiplex PCR rounds, following a slightly modified ARM-PCR procedure, were used to build the TCRbeta libraries. Each of the first two PCR rounds ran for around 11 cycles and used multiplex TRBV1-TRBV30 forward primers together with a Cbeta reverse primer. Using fastp trimming at Q25 and MiXCR clonotype assembly, TCRdb reanalyzed the public sequencing data and kept in-frame beta chains. Each CDR3 protein gets just one entry, which takes the most common genes and DNA from the rows behind it. The sample includes roughly 20,000 distinct CDR3 sequences, with nearly 80% observed a single time. Jointly, the top ten make up 40% of the sample.

Without any cell sorting, total RNA and DNA were co-extracted from roughly 20-30 mg of bulk tissue using the AllPrep DNA/RNA mini kit. The sample taken for sequencing was liver tumor tissue from sampling region 1. The label giving this sample's cell subset or site can be read as: tumor region T1, superior pole. The receptors come from a woman in her twenties or thirties with primary liver carcinoma and hepatitis B virus infection.

About this clonotype itself: Mismatch with germline at one junction end may stem from a read error. This chain connects TRBV12-3 or TRBV12-4 to TRBJ2-3, with D unclear. The CDR3 contains 15 residues. The CDR3 DNA follows: TGTGCCAGCAGTTTTCCCCCTCCTAGTACAGATACGCTGAATTTT. As protein: CASSFPPPSTDTLNF.

This clonotype has a single count. The CDR3 does not end in the conserved phenylalanine or tryptophan, so this is likely a read error. V usage is TRBV11-3 and J usage is TRBJ2-2; D possibly corresponds to TRBD2 (5 bases). Per germline, CDR1 SGHNT and CDR2 YENEEA. This CDR3 region has 15 residues. V was cut by 7 bases and J by 6 bases, with 18 bases left in between. In DNA, the CDR3 is TGTGCCAGCAACCGTCTGGAGGAGGCCCCCGGGGAGCTGTTTTCT. Protein sequence: CASNRLEEAPGELFS.

This clonotype was found many times. V is TRBV11-2 and J is TRBJ2-7; TRBD2 agrees at 8 bases. The ends lost 1 base at V and 0 bases at J; junction bases unmatched: 5. The CDR3 contains 16 residues. CDR1 SGHAT and CDR2 FQNNGV come from the germline V gene. The CDR3 here is CASSLAPSGRSYEQYF. CDR3 nucleotides: TGTGCCAGCAGCTTAGCACCTAGCGGGCGCTCCTACGAGCAGTACTTC.

This chain uses TRBV11-2 with TRBJ1-1; no reliable D call. This CDR3 has 13 amino acids. Germline V gene sequence: CDR1 SGHAT, CDR2 FQNNGV. Trimming shortened V by 3 bases and J by 0 bases, and 5 bases separated the two germline ends. CDR3 sequence: CASSFDLNTEAFF. The CDR3 coding sequence is TGTGCCAGCAGCTTTGATTTGAACACTGAAGCTTTCTTT. The entire variable domain, with the rest obtained from reference TRBV11-2 and TRBJ1-1, is as follows: EAGVAQSPRYKIIEKRQSVAFWCNPISGHATLYWYQQILGQGPKLLIQFQNNGVVDDSQLPKDRFSAERLKGVDSTLKIQPAKLEDSAVYLCASSFDLNTEAFFGQGTRLTVV.

To note about this clonotype: Sequence at one end of the junction differs from germline and may be a read error. The rearrangement uses TRBV28 and TRBJ1-2, with D maybe TRBD1 (6 bases). The germline CDR1 and CDR2 sequences are MDHEN and SYDVKM. This CDR3 is built from 15 residues. The CDR3 loop reads CASIQGQRANYGYTF. CDR3 sequence (DNA): TGTGCCAGCATCCAAGGACAGAGGGCTAATTATGGTTACACCTTC.

As concerns this clonotype: One end of the junction is discordant with germline, which a read error may explain. The rearrangement joins TRBV28 to TRBJ2-4; no clear D. This CDR3 has 12 residues. Germline CDR1 MDHEN, CDR2 SYDVKM. The CDR3 protein is CASSFDKTIQYF. CDR3 in DNA: TGTGCCAGCAGTTTCGATAAAACCATTCAGTATTTC.

This clonotype has at least ten counts. This may be a read error: a much more frequent sequence differs by one nucleotide. DNA for the CDR3: TGTACCATCAGTCCGGTAGGAAACACTGAAGCTTTCTTT. It translates to CTISPVGNTEAFF. V usage is TRBV10-3 and J usage is TRBJ1-1; D is undetermined. CDR1 and CDR2 from the germline V gene are ENHRY and SYGVKD. CDR3 length: 13 amino acids.

Concerning this clonotype itself: One end of the junction fails to match germline, which may point to a read error. The gene calls are TRBV14 and TRBJ2-7; tentatively, D is TRBD2 (6 bases). CDR3 length equals 15 residues. Germline V lookup: CDR1 SGHDN, CDR2 FVKESK. The CDR3 here is CASSQAVGTDYAQYF. CDR3 coding DNA: TGTGCCAGCAGCCAGGCGGTGGGGACTGACTACGCGCAGTATTTC.

A word on this clonotype: The junction departs from the called germline gene at one end, perhaps through a read error. The CDR3 spells CASGLSVSRELFF. In DNA form, the CDR3 reads TGTGCCAGCGGTTTGAGCGTGAGCAGGGAGCTGTTTTTT. J is TRBJ2-2 and V is TRBV28, with no clear D. Per the germline V gene, CDR1 is MDHEN and CDR2 is SYDVKM. CDR3 length: 13 residues.

Within the sample, this clonotype is medium-sized (0.01 to 0.1%). This sequence joins TRBV4-2 and TRBJ2-7, with D uncertain. V lost 2 bases and J lost 3, with 8 bases in between. Germline-derived CDR1 and CDR2 are LGHNA and YNFKEQ. The CDR3 length is 13 residues. CDR3 nucleotides: TGTGCCAGCAGCCAACTTAGTCACTACGAGCAGTACTTC. This translates into CASSQLSHYEQYF.

Of note for this clonotype: The junction and the germline gene differ at one end; a read error may be behind it. V and J are TRBV5-8 and TRBJ2-7, with D perhaps TRBD1 (6 bases). CDR1 is SGHTS, CDR2 YDEGEE, per germline. The CDR3 covers 16 residues. Here the CDR3 reads CLSSLLRGDISYKQYF. The CDR3 DNA reads TGTCTCAGCAGCTTGCTCAGGGGCGATATCTCCTACAAGCAGTACTTC.

This clonotype was observed at least ten times. The chain couples TRBV7-3 to TRBJ1-1; D gene ambiguous. This CDR3 comprises 13 residues. Germline V lookup: CDR1 SGHTA, CDR2 FQGTGA. Trimming pared 5 bases from V and 0 bases from J, leaving 7 bases between. CDR3 DNA: TGTGCCAGCAGCCCCTATTTGAACACTGAAGCTTTCTTT. This translates into CASSPYLNTEAFF. Based on the CDR3 plus reference TRBV7-3 and TRBJ1-1, the full variable domain is GAGVSQTPSNKVTEKGKYVELRCDPISGHTALYWYRQSLGQGPEFLIYFQGTGAADDSGLPNDRFFAVRPEGSVSTLKIQRTERGDSAVYLCASSPYLNTEAFFGQGTRLTVV.

As for this clonotype: An end of the junction differs from the germline gene, which may be a read error. This rearrangement joins TRBV11-2 to TRBJ2-7; D is undetermined. CDR1 and CDR2 (germline): SGHAT, FQNNGV. This CDR3 is built from 13 residues. CDR3 DNA: TGTGCCAGCGAGATTGATGGGAACTACGAGCAATACTTC. Amino acid sequence: CASEIDGNYEQYF.

Written as DNA, the CDR3 is TGTGCCAGCAGCACAAGGGCGGAGGGTAATTCACCCCTCCACTTT. Residues: CASSTRAEGNSPLHF. The V gene is TRBV5-4, the J gene TRBJ1-6; D call uncertain. CDR1 SGHNT and CDR2 YYREEE come from the germline V gene (reference sequence). Trimming took off 4 bases at V and 6 bases at J, with 14 bases between the two ends. There are 15 residues in the CDR3.

With respect to this clonotype: This may come from a read error, since a much larger clone is one base off. The rearrangement joins TRBV5-6 to TRBJ2-5; 8 nucleotides line up with TRBD2. The CDR3 contains 17 residues. Germline CDR1 is SGHDT and CDR2 is YYEEEE. The CDR3 region has the DNA TGTTCCAGCAGCTTAGGGTGTCAGCGGGAGTTTAAAGAGACCCAGTACTTC. Its translation: CSSSLGCQREFKETQYF. Filled out from reference TRBV5-6 and TRBJ2-5, the complete variable domain reads DAGVTQSPTHLIKTRGQQVTLRCSPKSGHDTVSWYQQALGQGPQFIFQYYEEEERQRGNFPDRFSGHQFPNYSSELNVNALLLGDSALYLCSSSLGCQREFKETQYFGPGTRLLVL.

A single count supports this clonotype. This may be a read error: a much more frequent sequence differs by one nucleotide. The chain uses TRBV6-2 or TRBV6-3 and TRBJ2-7; TRBD1 matches 12 bases. CDR3 length equals 14 residues. The germline V gene has CDR1 MNHEY and CDR2 SVGEGT. CDR3 DNA sequence: TGTGCCAGCAGTGGGGACAGGGGGCTCTACGAGGAGTACTTC. Protein sequence: CASSGDRGLYEEYF.

In regard to this clonotype: Its ends do not fully match the called genes, so a read error is possible. The genes are TRBV11-2 and TRBJ2-7; tentatively, D is TRBD1 (6 bases). The CDR3 runs 14 residues. The germline CDR1 and CDR2 sequences are SGHAT and FQNNGV. The CDR3 bases are TGTGCCGGCAGCCGCCTCCGAATAGGGGGCGAGCAGTACTTC. Amino acid sequence: CAGSRLRIGGEQYF.

Note on this clonotype: One end of the junction varies from germline; a read error may be responsible. The rearrangement joins TRBV12-3 or TRBV12-4 to TRBJ2-7; either TRBD1 or TRBD2 may fit D (5 bases each). The CDR3 is 14 amino acids. CDR3 sequence: CTSSLRRGSREQHF. CDR3 nucleotides: TGTACCAGCAGTTTACGGCGCGGTAGCAGGGAGCAGCATTTC.

This clonotype was recorded many times. The genes are TRBV4-1 and TRBJ1-6; TRBD1 aligns across 7 bases. Looked up from germline, CDR1 is MGHRA and CDR2 is YSYEKL. J lost 6 bases, V lost 4 bases, and 9 bases had no gene match. The CDR3 covers 16 residues. CDR3 DNA: TGCGCCAGCAGCCTCCTCCCGGGACAGAGTAATTCACCCCTCCACTTT. This translates into CASSLLPGQSNSPLHF.

Details on this clonotype: The final CDR3 position lacks the conserved phenylalanine or tryptophan, pointing to a likely read error. The CDR3 protein is CACSARDKGRMRWSNTEAFL. In nucleotides, the CDR3 is TGTGCCTGCAGCGCTCGGGACAAGGGGCGCATGAGGTGGAGTAACACTGAAGCTTTCCTT. The chain joins TRBV11-2 to TRBJ1-1, with D maybe TRBD1 (6 bases). The germline V gene encodes CDR1 SGHAT and CDR2 FQNNGV. The CDR3 runs to 20 residues.